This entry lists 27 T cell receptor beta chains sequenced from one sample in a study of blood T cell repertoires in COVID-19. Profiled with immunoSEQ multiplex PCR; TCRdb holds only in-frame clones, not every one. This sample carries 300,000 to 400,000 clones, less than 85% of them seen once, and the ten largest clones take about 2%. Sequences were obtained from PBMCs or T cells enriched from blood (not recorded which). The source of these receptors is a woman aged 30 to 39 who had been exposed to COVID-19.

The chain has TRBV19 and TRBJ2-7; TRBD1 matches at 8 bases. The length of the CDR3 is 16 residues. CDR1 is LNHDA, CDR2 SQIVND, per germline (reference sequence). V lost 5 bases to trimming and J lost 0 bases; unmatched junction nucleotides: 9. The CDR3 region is CASSLSGQDFSYEQYF. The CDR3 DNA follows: TGTGCCAGTAGTCTTTCGGGACAGGATTTCTCCTACGAGCAGTACTTC.

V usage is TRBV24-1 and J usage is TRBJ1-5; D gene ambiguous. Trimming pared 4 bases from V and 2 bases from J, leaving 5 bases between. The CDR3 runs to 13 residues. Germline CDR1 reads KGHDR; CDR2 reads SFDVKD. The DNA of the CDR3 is TGTGCCACCAGTGAGAGAGGCAATCAGCCCCAGCATTTT. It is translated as CATSERGNQPQHF.

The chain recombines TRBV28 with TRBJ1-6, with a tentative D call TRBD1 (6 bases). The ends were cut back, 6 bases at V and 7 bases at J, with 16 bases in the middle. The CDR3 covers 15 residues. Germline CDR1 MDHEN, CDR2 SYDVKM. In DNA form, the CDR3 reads TGTGCCAGCAGGCCAAACAGGGTGGGGAATTCACCCCTCCACTTT. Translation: CASRPNRVGNSPLHF.

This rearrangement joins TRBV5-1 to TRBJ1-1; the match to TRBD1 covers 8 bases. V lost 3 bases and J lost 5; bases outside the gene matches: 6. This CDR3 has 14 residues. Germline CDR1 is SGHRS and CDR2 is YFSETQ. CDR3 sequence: CASSSQGARTEAFF. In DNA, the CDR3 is TGCGCCAGCAGCTCTCAGGGGGCGCGAACTGAAGCTTTCTTT.

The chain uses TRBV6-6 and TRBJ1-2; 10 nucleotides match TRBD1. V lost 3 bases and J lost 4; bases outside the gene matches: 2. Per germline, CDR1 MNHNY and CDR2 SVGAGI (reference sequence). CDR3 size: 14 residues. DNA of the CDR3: TGTGCCAGCAGTTATGGACAGGGGGTCTATGGCTACACCTTC. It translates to CASSYGQGVYGYTF.

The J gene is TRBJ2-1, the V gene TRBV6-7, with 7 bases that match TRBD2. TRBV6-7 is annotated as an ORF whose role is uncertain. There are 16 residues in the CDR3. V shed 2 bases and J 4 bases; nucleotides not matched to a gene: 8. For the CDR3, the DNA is TGTGCCAGCAGTTACGGGCGCGGGAGTCATTACAATGAGCAGTTCTTC. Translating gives CASSYGRGSHYNEQFF.

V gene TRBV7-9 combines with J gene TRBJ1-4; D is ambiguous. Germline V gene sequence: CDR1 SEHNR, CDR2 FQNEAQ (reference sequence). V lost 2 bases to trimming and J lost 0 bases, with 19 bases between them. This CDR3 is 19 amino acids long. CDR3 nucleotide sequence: TGTGCCAGCAGCTTACAAGGAGGGTCGTCTCTTGCAACTAATGAAAAACTGTTTTTT. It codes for CASSLQGGSSLATNEKLFF.

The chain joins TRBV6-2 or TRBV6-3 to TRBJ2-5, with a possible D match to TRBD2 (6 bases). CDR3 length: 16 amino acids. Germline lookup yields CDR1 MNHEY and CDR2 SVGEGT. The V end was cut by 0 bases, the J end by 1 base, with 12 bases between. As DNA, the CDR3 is TGTGCCAGCAGTTACTCGAGGGTAGCGGTCCAAGAGACCCAGTACTTC. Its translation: CASSYSRVAVQETQYF.

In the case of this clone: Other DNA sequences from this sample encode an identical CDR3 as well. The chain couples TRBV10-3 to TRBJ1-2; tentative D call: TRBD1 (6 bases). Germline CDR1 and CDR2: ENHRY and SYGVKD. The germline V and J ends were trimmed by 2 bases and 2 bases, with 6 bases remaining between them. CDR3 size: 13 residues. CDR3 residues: CAISEQGNYGYTF. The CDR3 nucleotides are TGTGCCATCAGTGAGCAGGGGAACTATGGCTACACCTTC.

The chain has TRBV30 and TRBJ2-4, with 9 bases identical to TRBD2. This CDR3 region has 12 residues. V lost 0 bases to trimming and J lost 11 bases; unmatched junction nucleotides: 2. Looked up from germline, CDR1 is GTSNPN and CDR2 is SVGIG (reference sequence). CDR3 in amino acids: CAWSVREGLQYF. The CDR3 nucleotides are TGTGCCTGGAGTGTGCGGGAGGGCCTTCAGTACTTC.

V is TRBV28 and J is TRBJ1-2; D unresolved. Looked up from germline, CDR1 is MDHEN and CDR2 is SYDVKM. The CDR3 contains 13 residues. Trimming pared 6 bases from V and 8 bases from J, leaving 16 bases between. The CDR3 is CASSRDRPEGYTF. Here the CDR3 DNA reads TGTGCCAGCAGCCGTGACCGACCGGAGGGCTACACCTTC.

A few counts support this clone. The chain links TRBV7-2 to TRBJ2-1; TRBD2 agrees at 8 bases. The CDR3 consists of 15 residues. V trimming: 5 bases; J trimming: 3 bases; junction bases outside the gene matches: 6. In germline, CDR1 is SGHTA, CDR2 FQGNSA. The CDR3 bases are TGTGCCAGCAGCCTGGGACTAGGGTACTACAATGAGCAGTTCTTC. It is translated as CASSLGLGYYNEQFF.

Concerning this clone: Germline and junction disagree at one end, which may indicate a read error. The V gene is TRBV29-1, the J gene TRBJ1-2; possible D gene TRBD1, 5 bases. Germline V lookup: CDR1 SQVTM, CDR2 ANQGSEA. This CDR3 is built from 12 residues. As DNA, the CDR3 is TGCAGCGTTAAAGAGGGAGGGGATGGCTACACCTTC. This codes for CSVKEGGDGYTF.

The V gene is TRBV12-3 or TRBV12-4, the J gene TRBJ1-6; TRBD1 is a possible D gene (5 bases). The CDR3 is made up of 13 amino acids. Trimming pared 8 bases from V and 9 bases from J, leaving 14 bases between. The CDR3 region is CASRGREGSPLHF. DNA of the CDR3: TGTGCCAGCCGCGGCAGGGAAGGTTCACCCCTCCACTTT.

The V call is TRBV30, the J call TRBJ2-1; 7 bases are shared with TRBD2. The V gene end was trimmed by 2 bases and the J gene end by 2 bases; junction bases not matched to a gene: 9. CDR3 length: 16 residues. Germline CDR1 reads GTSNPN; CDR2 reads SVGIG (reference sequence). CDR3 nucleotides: TGTGCCTGGAGTCTTTCGGGGGGTGGGACCTACAATGAGCAGTTCTTC. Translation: CAWSLSGGGTYNEQFF.

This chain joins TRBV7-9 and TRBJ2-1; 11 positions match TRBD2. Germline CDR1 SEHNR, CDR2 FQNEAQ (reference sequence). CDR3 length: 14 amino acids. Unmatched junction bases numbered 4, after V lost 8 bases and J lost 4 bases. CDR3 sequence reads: CASGGTSGYNEQFF. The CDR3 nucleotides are TGTGCCAGCGGCGGGACTAGCGGTTACAATGAGCAGTTCTTC. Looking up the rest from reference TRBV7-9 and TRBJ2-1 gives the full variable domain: DTGVSQNPRHKITKRGQNVTFRCDPISEHNRLYWYRQTLGQGPEFLTYFQNEAQLEKSRLLSDRFSAERPKGSFSTLEIQRTEQGDSAMYLCASGGTSGYNEQFFGPGTRLTVL.

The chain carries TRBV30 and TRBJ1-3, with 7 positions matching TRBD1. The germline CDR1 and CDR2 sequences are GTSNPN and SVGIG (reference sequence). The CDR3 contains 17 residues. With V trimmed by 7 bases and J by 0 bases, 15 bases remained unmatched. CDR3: CALHTGTVHFSGNTIYF. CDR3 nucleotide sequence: TGTGCCTTACATACTGGGACAGTTCATTTCTCTGGAAACACCATATATTTT.

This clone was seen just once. The CDR3 DNA follows: TGTGCCAGCAGCTTTACAGGGGGACAAGAGACCCAGTACTTC. Amino acid sequence: CASSFTGGQETQYF. The rearrangement joins TRBV5-4 to TRBJ2-5, with 8 bases identical to TRBD1. CDR3 length: 14 amino acids. Trimming took 2 bases from V and 2 from J; bases not matched to a gene: 2. CDR1 SGHNT and CDR2 YYREEE come from the germline V gene (reference sequence).

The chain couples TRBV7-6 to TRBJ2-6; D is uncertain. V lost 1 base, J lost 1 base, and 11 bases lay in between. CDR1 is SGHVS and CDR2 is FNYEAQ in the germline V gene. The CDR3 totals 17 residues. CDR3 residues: CASSLGTEPSGANVLTF. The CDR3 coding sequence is TGTGCCAGCAGCTTAGGAACAGAGCCTTCTGGGGCCAACGTCCTGACTTTC. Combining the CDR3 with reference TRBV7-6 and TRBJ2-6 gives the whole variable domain GAGVSQSPRYKVTKRGQDVALRCDPISGHVSLYWYRQALGQGPEFLTYFNYEAQQDKSGLPNDRFSAERPEGSISTLTIQRTEQRDSAMYRCASSLGTEPSGANVLTFGAGSRLTVL.

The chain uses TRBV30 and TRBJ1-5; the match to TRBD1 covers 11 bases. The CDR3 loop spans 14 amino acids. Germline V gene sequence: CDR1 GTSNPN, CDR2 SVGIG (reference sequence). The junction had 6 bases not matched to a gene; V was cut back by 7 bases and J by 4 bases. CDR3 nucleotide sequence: TGTGCCTTCGCTGGACAGGGGGCTAATCAGCCCCAGCATTTT. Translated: CAFAGQGANQPQHF.

The DNA of the CDR3 is TGTGCCAGCAGAACAGGGGTAGATCAGCCCCAGCATTTT. Translation: CASRTGVDQPQHF. The rearrangement uses TRBV12-3 or TRBV12-4 and TRBJ1-5; 7 bases match TRBD1. V lost 6 bases and J lost 5; bases outside the gene matches: 4. The CDR3 is 13 residues long.

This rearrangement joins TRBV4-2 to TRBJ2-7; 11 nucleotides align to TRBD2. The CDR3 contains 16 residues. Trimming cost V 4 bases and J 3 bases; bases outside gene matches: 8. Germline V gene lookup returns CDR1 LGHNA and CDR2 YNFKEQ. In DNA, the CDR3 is TGTGCCAGCAGCCTAATGATAGGGACTAGCGGCTACGAGCAGTACTTC. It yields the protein CASSLMIGTSGYEQYF.

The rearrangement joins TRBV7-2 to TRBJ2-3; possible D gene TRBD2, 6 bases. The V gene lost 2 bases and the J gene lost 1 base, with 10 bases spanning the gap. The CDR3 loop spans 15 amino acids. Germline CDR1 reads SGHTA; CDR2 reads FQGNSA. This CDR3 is CASSLTSGGTDTQYF. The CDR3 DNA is TGTGCCAGCAGCTTAACCTCGGGGGGCACAGATACGCAGTATTTT.

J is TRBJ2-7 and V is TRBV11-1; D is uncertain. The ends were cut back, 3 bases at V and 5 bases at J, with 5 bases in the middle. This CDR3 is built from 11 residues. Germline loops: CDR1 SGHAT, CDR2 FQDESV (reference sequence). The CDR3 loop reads CASSFNHEQYF. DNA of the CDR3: TGTGCCAGCAGCTTTAATCACGAGCAGTACTTC.

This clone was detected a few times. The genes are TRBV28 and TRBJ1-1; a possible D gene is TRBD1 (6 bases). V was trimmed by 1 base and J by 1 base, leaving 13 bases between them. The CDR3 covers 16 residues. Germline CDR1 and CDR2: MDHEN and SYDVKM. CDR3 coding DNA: TGTGCCAGCAGTTTATTCATTCAGGGGACGAACACTGAAGCTTTCTTT. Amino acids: CASSLFIQGTNTEAFF.

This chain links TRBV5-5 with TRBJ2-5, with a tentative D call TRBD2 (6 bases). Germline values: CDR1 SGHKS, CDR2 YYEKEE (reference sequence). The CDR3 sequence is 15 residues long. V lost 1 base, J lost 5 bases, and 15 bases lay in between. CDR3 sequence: CASSLSAIGGETQYF. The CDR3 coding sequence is TGTGCCAGCAGCTTGTCGGCAATAGGAGGGGAGACCCAGTACTTC.

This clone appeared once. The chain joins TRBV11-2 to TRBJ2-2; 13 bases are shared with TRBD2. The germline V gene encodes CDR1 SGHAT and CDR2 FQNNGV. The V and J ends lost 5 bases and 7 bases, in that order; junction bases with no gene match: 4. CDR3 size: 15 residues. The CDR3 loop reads CASSTSGGAFGELFF. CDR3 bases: TGTGCCAGCAGCACTAGCGGGGGGGCCTTCGGGGAGCTGTTTTTT.